This T cell receptor beta chain emerged from a study of OX40 agonist ivuxolimab in advanced cancers. About the study: The diagnoses of dose-escalation patients were hepatocellular carcinoma, melanoma, renal cell or head and neck cancer. Partial responses, seen in three patients, involved one hepatocellular carcinoma and two cutaneous melanomas.

This CDR3 comprises 15 residues. CDR1 and CDR2 from the germline V gene are MNHEY and SVGAGI. J was trimmed by 5 bases and V by 6 bases; bases with no gene match: 4. The repertoire was sequenced with immunoSEQ multiplex PCR; TCRdb's copy has only in-frame clones and lacks some. The sample holds about 69,000 clones, 80% to 90% seen once. This TCR was recovered from an adult with an advanced solid tumor such as melanoma, head and neck, liver or kidney cancer. The chain employs TRBV6-5 and TRBJ2-7; 16 positions agree with TRBD2. This specimen consisted of CD4+ or CD8+ T cells sorted from blood, obtained in a trial of the OX40 agonist ivuxolimab. This CDR3 is CASRGTSGRANEQYF. CDR3 in DNA: TGTGCCAGCAGGGGGACTAGCGGGAGGGCCAACGAGCAGTACTTC.